One and the same sample provided the 18 T cell receptor beta chains below, sequenced in a study of T cell responses to AZD1222 COVID-19 vaccine (dated by TCRdb to the early 2020s). The library was made by the immunoSEQ multiplex PCR assay. TCRdb holds this immuneACCESS table with in-frame rearrangements only. Some clones are missing; in checked studies, unresolved V genes explain under half, and the rest has no known cause. The sample has around 100,000 clones on record, around 85% of them singletons. The leading ten clones occupy roughly 4.3% of the sample. This specimen's time point label, per the study, means: about 28 days (+/-7) after the second vaccine dose. Specimen: peripheral blood, collected 28 days after the second AZD1222 dose. The receptor source for this set is an adult who received the AZD1222 COVID-19 vaccine.

The chain couples TRBV6-2 or TRBV6-3 to TRBJ2-1, with TRBD2 matching 11 bases. This CDR3 comprises 14 residues. Trimming cost V 6 bases and J 6 bases; bases outside gene matches: 4. Germline loops: CDR1 MNHEY, CDR2 SVGEGT. The DNA for the CDR3 is TGTGCCAGCAGCCTAGGGACTAGCGGCAATGAGCAGTTCTTC. Protein: CASSLGTSGNEQFF.

The chain recombines TRBV12-3 or TRBV12-4 with TRBJ2-3; D not resolved. Trimming cost V 3 bases and J 2 bases, with 6 bases left between them. The CDR3 spans 13 residues. The CDR3 is CASSLDLTDTQYF. The DNA for the CDR3 is TGTGCCAGCAGTTTGGACCTCACAGATACGCAGTATTTT.

This sequence joins TRBV28 and TRBJ1-6; no definite D call. This CDR3 region has 13 residues. Trimming left V 0 bases short and J 4 bases short, with 1 base between. Germline lookup yields CDR1 MDHEN and CDR2 SYDVKM. The CDR3 loop reads CASSLWYNSPLHF. CDR3 bases: TGTGCCAGCAGTTTATGGTATAATTCACCCCTCCACTTT.

The chain has TRBV11-2 and TRBJ2-7; possibly TRBD1 or TRBD2 for D (5 bases each). The V gene lost 3 bases and the J gene lost 5 bases, with 8 bases spanning the gap. The CDR3 covers 12 residues. Germline CDR1 is SGHAT and CDR2 is FQNNGV. CDR3 sequence reads: CASSLGENEQYF. In nucleotides, the CDR3 is TGTGCCAGCAGCTTGGGGGAGAACGAGCAGTACTTC.

This chain joins TRBV27 and TRBJ1-2; TRBD1 aligns across 7 bases. With V trimmed by 9 bases and J by 1 base, 5 bases remained unmatched. The CDR3 loop spans 13 amino acids. Germline CDR1 reads MNHEY; CDR2 reads SMNVEV (reference sequence). The CDR3 protein is CASSQGFNYGYTF. Written as DNA, the CDR3 is TGTGCCAGTTCACAGGGGTTTAACTATGGCTACACCTTC.

This chain uses TRBV2 with TRBJ2-7; TRBD2 is a possible D gene (6 bases). Germline values: CDR1 SNHLY, CDR2 FYNNEI. V lost 3 bases to trimming and J lost 3 bases, with 15 bases between them. The CDR3 sequence is 15 residues long. The CDR3 spells CASSEGRPTVYEQYF. The CDR3 coding sequence is TGTGCCAGCAGTGAGGGGAGGCCGACAGTCTACGAGCAGTACTTC.

The chain combines TRBV19 with TRBJ2-7, with D perhaps matching TRBD1 (6 bases). Trimming removed 8 bases from V and 2 bases from J, with 16 bases in between. The V gene's germline CDR1 is LNHDA and CDR2 SQIVND (reference sequence). The CDR3 totals 14 residues. The CDR3 region is CASSPTKGAYEQYF. The CDR3, as DNA: TGTGCCAGTTCCCCCACCAAGGGGGCCTACGAGCAGTACTTC.

The chain couples TRBV5-1 to TRBJ2-2; D not certain. Trimming cost V 0 bases and J 0 bases, with 3 bases left between them. This CDR3 is built from 14 residues. Germline V lookup: CDR1 SGHRS, CDR2 YFSETQ. In DNA form, the CDR3 reads TGCGCCAGCAGCTTGGCCCCGAACACCGGGGAGCTGTTTTTT. Amino acid sequence: CASSLAPNTGELFF.

V usage is TRBV4-1 and J usage is TRBJ1-2, with D possibly matching TRBD1 (6 bases). The CDR3 totals 14 residues. Germline V gene data show CDR1 as MGHRA and CDR2 as YSYEKL. V lost 1 base to trimming and J lost 7 bases, with 13 bases between them. CDR3 region: CASSQVGGAGGYTF. In nucleotides, the CDR3 is TGCGCCAGCAGCCAAGTAGGGGGGGCAGGTGGCTACACCTTC.

The DNA for the CDR3 is TGTGCTAGTGGTTTGGGGGGACAGGGTACAGATACGCAGTATTTT. Translated, it gives CASGLGGQGTDTQYF. The J gene is TRBJ2-3, the V gene TRBV12-5; 9 positions match TRBD1. CDR3 length: 15 amino acids. The germline V gene has CDR1 LGHNT and CDR2 FRNRAP. V trimming: 1 base; J trimming: 3 bases; junction bases outside the gene matches: 2.

V gene TRBV7-8 combines with J gene TRBJ2-7; D possibly corresponds to TRBD1 (6 bases). The CDR3 is 14 amino acids. CDR1 and CDR2 (germline): SGHVS, FQNEAQ. V lost 4 bases and J lost 4, with 14 bases in between. CDR3 DNA: TGTGCCAGCAGCTACAGACAGGCATCATACGAGCAGTACTTC. Its translation is CASSYRQASYEQYF.

A single count supports this clone. The V and J genes are TRBV18 and TRBJ1-6; D gene uncertain. Trimming removed 4 bases from V and 5 bases from J, with 6 bases in between. The CDR3 has 13 amino acids. The germline gives CDR1 KGHSH, CDR2 LQKENI. The CDR3 here is CASSQVDNSPLHF. The CDR3, as DNA: TGTGCCAGCTCACAAGTAGATAATTCACCCCTCCACTTT.

The rearrangement joins TRBV5-1 to TRBJ2-2; the match to TRBD1 covers 11 bases. J lost 3 bases, V lost 4 bases, and 2 bases had no gene match. Per the germline V gene, CDR1 is SGHRS and CDR2 is YFSETQ. There are 15 residues in the CDR3. The CDR3 reads CASSPGQGDTGELFF. Here the CDR3 DNA reads TGCGCCAGCAGCCCGGGACAGGGGGACACCGGGGAGCTGTTTTTT.

The chain employs TRBV10-1 and TRBJ2-3, with 8 bases aligning to TRBD1. The trim removed 0 bases at V and 4 bases at J, leaving 12 bases unmatched. Germline V gene data show CDR1 as WNHNN and CDR2 as SYGVQD (reference sequence). CDR3 size: 18 residues. In nucleotides, the CDR3 is TGCGCCAGCAGTGAGTCGACCGCCAAGGACAGGGTTCCAGATACGCAGTATTTT. This gives the protein CASSESTAKDRVPDTQYF.

The chain joins TRBV10-3 to TRBJ2-7; TRBD1 aligns across 7 bases. Trimming cost V 4 bases and J 4 bases; bases outside gene matches: 16. CDR3 length: 17 residues. Germline V gives CDR1 ENHRY, CDR2 SYGVKD. The CDR3 spells CAISGLGVDRARYEQYF. DNA of the CDR3: TGTGCCATCAGTGGACTTGGCGTAGACAGGGCGCGGTACGAGCAGTACTTC.

This clone showed up just once. The rearrangement uses TRBV5-6 and TRBJ2-7; TRBD2 is a possible D gene (5 bases). Trimming removed 3 bases at V and 0 bases at J, with 7 bases between. The CDR3 is 13 amino acids. Per the germline V gene, CDR1 is SGHDT and CDR2 is YYEEEE. The CDR3, as DNA: TGTGCCAGCAGCTGGAGGAGCTCCTACGAGCAGTACTTC. Its protein is CASSWRSSYEQYF. Together with reference TRBV5-6 and TRBJ2-7, the CDR3 gives the full variable domain: DAGVTQSPTHLIKTRGQQVTLRCSPKSGHDTVSWYQQALGQGPQFIFQYYEEEERQRGNFPDRFSGHQFPNYSSELNVNALLLGDSALYLCASSWRSSYEQYFGPGTRLTVT.

This chain connects TRBV5-1 to TRBJ2-1; D is perhaps TRBD1 (6 bases). This CDR3 region has 14 residues. Trimming removed 5 bases from V and 7 bases from J, with 16 bases in between. Per germline, CDR1 SGHRS and CDR2 YFSETQ. CDR3: CASRPLQGNNEQFF. CDR3 DNA: TGCGCCAGCAGACCTCTACAGGGAAATAATGAGCAGTTCTTC.

This clone was seen only a few times. The gene calls are TRBV2 and TRBJ1-2, with D unclear. Trimming stripped 1 base from V and 4 bases from J, with 13 bases between. The CDR3 covers 15 residues. Germline V gene data show CDR1 as SNHLY and CDR2 as FYNNEI. The CDR3 loop reads CASSEGGTALYGYTF. The CDR3 DNA follows: TGTGCCAGCAGTGAAGGAGGAACAGCCCTCTATGGCTACACCTTC.